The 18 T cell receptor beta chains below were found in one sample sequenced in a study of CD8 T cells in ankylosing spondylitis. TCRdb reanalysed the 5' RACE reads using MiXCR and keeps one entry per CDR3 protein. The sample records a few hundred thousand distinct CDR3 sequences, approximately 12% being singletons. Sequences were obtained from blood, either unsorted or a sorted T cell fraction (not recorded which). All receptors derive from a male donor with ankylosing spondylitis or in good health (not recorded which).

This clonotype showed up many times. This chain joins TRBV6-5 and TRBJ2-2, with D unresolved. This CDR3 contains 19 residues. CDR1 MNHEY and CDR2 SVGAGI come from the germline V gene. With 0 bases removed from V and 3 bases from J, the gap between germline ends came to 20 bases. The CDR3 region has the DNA TGTGCCAGCAGTTACTCGATAGTTAGGGCAGATCTAGACACCGGGGAGCTGTTTTTT. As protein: CASSYSIVRADLDTGELFF.

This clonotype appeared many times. The CDR3 region has the DNA TGTGCCAGCAGTGACGGTTCAGCATTTCCCTACGAGCAGTACTTC. Amino acids: CASSDGSAFPYEQYF. The chain recombines TRBV2 with TRBJ2-7; D remains unclear. Trimming cost V 3 bases and J 2 bases, with 14 bases left between them. The CDR3 contains 15 residues. Germline V lookup: CDR1 SNHLY, CDR2 FYNNEI.

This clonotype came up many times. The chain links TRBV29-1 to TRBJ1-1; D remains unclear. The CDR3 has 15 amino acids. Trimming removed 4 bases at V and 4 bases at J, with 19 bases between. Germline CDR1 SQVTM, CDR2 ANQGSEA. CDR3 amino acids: CSVGSGDGRSTEAFF. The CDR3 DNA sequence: TGCAGCGTTGGGAGCGGGGATGGGAGGAGCACTGAAGCTTTCTTT.

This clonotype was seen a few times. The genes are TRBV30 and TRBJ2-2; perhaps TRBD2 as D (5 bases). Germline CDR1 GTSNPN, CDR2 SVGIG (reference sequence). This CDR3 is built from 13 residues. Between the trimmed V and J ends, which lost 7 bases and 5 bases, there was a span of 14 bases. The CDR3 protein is CASDPRRTGELFF. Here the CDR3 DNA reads TGTGCCTCAGACCCTAGGAGGACCGGGGAGCTGTTTTTT.

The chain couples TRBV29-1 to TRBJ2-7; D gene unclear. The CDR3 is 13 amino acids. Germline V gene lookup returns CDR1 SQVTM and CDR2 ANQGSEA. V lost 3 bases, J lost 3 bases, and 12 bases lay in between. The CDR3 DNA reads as TGCAGCGTTGAGAGTAGGAACAACTACGAGCAGTACTTC. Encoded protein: CSVESRNNYEQYF.

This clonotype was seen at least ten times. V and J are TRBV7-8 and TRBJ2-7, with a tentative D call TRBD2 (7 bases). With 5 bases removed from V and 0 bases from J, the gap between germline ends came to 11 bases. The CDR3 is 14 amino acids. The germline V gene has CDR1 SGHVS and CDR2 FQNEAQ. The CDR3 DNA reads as TGTGCCAGCAGCCAAGGGGGGGACTCCTACGAGCAGTACTTC. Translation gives CASSQGGDSYEQYF.

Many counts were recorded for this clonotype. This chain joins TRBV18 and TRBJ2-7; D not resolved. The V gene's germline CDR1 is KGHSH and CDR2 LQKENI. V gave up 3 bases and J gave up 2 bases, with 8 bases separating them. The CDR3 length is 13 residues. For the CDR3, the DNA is TGTGCCAGCTCACCGGTGGCTACCTACGAGCAGTACTTC. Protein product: CASSPVATYEQYF.

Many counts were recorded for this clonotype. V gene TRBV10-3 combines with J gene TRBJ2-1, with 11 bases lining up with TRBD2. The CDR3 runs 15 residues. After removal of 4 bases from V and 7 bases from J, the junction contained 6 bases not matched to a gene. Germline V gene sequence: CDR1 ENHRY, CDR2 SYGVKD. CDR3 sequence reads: CAISGRLAGSNEQFF. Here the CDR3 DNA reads TGTGCCATCAGTGGAAGACTAGCGGGGAGTAATGAGCAGTTCTTC.

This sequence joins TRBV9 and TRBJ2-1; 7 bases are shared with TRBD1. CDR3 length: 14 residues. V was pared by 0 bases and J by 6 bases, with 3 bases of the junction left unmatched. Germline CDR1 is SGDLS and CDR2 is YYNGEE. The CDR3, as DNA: TGTGCCAGCAGCGTAGGCTGGACAGGCAATGAGCAGTTCTTC. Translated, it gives CASSVGWTGNEQFF.

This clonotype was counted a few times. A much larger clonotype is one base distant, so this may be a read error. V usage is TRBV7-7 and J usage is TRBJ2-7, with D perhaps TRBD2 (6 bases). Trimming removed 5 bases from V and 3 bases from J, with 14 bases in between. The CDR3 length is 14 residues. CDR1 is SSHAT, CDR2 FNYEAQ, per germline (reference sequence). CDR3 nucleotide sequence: TGTGCCAGCAGCCGAAGAGGTAGCGGCTACGAGCAGTACTTC. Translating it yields CASSRRGSGYEQYF.

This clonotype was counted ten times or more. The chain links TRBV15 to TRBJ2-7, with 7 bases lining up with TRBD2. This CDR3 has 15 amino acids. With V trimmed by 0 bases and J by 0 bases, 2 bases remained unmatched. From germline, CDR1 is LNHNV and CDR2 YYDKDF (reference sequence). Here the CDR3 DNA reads TGTGCCACCAGCAGAGACCGGACTAGCTCCTACGAGCAGTACTTC. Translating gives CATSRDRTSSYEQYF.

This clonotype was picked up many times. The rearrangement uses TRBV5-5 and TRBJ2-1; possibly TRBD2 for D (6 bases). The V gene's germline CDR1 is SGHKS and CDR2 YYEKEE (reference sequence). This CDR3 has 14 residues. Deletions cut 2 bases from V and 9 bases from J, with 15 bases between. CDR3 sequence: CASSFNLQGGEQFF. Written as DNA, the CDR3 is TGTGCCAGCAGCTTCAACCTTCAGGGAGGTGAGCAGTTCTTC.

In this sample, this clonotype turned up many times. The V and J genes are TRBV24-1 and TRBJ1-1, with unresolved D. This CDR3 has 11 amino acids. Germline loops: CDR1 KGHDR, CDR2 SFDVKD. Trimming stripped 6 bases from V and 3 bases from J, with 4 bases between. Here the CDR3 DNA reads TGTGCCACCAGTTGGGACACTGAAGCTTTCTTT. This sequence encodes CATSWDTEAFF.

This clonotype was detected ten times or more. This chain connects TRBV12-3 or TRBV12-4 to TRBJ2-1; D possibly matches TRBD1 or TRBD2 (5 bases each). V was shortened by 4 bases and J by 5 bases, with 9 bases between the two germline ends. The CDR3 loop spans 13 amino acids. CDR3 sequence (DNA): TGTGCCAGCAGTTACGGGACCCACAATGAGCAGTTCTTC. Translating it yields CASSYGTHNEQFF.

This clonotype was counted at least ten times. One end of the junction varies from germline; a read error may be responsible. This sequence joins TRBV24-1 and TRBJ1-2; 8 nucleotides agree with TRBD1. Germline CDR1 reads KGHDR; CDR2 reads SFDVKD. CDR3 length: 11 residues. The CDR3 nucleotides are TGTGCCACCAGTGATTTGAGACAGGGGCACTTC. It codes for CATSDLRQGHF.

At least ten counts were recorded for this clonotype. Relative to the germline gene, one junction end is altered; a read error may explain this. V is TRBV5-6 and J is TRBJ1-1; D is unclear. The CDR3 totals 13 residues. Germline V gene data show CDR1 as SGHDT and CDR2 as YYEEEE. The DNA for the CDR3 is TGCGCCAGCAGCTTTCGGGGAGGAACTGAAGCTTTCTTT. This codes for CASSFRGGTEAFF.

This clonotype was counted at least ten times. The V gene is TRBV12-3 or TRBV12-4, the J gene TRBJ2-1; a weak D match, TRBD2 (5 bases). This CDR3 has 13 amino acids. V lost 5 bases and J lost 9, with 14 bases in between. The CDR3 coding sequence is TGTGCCAGCAGTCCCCAACTAGTAAGTGAGCAGTTCTTC. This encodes CASSPQLVSEQFF.

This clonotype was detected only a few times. In DNA form, the CDR3 reads TGTGCCAGCTCCCCCATGCAGGGCAACAATGAGCAGTTCTTC. It is translated as CASSPMQGNNEQFF. The V call is TRBV18, the J call TRBJ2-1; possible D gene TRBD1, 5 bases. The CDR3 has 14 residues. Trimming shortened V by 6 bases and J by 5 bases, and 14 bases separated the two germline ends. The germline gives CDR1 KGHSH, CDR2 LQKENI.